This TCR beta chain was sequenced in a study of cytomegalovirus exposure and HLA in healthy donors. Measured with immunoSEQ multiplex PCR; TCRdb has only the in-frame clones, and not every one. The sample yields about 340,000 clones, roughly 85% seen once. Between the trimmed V and J ends, which lost 2 bases and 7 bases, there was a span of 11 bases. Germline loops: CDR1 MGHRA, CDR2 YSYEKL. CDR3 length equals 14 residues. About this clone: Antigen unknown.

Whole-study findings and limits: In vitro testing confirmed a few CMV-associated chains as specific for CMV antigens. The study recorded some 160 TCR beta chains that were cytomegalovirus-associated.

The sequence was obtained from a woman aged 18-30 years in good health and CMV-seronegative. The sequencing input was PBMCs. The rearrangement links TRBV4-1 to TRBJ1-4; D ambiguous. Here the CDR3 reads CASSQRERSEKLFF. CDR3 in DNA: TGCGCCAGCAGCCAACGGGAACGGAGTGAAAAACTGTTTTTT.